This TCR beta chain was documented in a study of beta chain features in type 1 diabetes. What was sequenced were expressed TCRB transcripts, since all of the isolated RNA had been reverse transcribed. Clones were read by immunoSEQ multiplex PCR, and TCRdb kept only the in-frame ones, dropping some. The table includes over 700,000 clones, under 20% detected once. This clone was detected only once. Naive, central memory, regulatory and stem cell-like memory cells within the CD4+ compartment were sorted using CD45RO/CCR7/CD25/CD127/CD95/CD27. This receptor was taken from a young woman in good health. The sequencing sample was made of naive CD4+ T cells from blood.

CDR3 loop: CASSLESPISDQETQYF. CDR3 DNA sequence: TGTGCCAGCAGCTTAGAAAGCCCCATTAGCGACCAAGAGACCCAGTACTTC. The rearrangement uses TRBV7-9 and TRBJ2-5; weak D call: TRBD2 (5 bases). This CDR3 spans 17 amino acids. The V end lost 1 base, the J end lost 0 bases, and 15 bases lay between the germline ends. CDR1 is SEHNR and CDR2 is FQNEAQ in the germline V gene (reference sequence).